Listed here are 10 T cell receptor beta chains from one sample, sequenced in a study of blood T cells in healthy people across ages. A J-beta primer mix and a sample-barcoded 5' primer were used in a second PCR of roughly 6 to 12 cycles. MiXCR, run by TCRdb on the 5' RACE reads, gives a single entry per CDR3 protein. The table includes 600,000 to 1,000,000 distinct CDR3 sequences, approximately 25% detected once. This sample also belongs to another study, concerning T cells of mothers and their children.

Sequenced input: blood. All receptors come from a boy younger than 18 in good health.

This clonotype appeared many times. The CDR3 loop is CASSRTGVEDTQYF. CDR3 DNA sequence: TGTGCCAGCAGCCGGACAGGGGTCGAAGATACGCAGTATTTT. The V call is TRBV7-6, the J call TRBJ2-3; 9 nucleotides match TRBD1. This CDR3 has 14 amino acids. From germline, CDR1 is SGHVS and CDR2 FNYEAQ. Losses at the gene ends were 5 bases for V and 5 bases for J; bases not matched to a gene: 5.

This chain links TRBV14 with TRBJ2-3; 9 bases are a match to TRBD2. Per the germline V gene, CDR1 is SGHDN and CDR2 is FVKESK. The CDR3 spans 15 residues. V dropped 4 bases and J dropped 4; count of bases not matched to a gene: 6. The CDR3 region is CASSRREGGSDTQYF. The CDR3 DNA follows: TGTGCCAGCAGCCGGCGGGAGGGAGGTTCAGATACGCAGTATTTT.

DNA of the CDR3: TGTGCCAGCAGCGTGGGACTAGCGGGAGAGGGTGAGCAGTTCTTC. Its protein product is CASSVGLAGEGEQFF. This rearrangement joins TRBV9 to TRBJ2-1; 14 bases match TRBD2. Germline CDR1 is SGDLS and CDR2 is YYNGEE. V trimming: 2 bases; J trimming: 9 bases; junction bases outside the gene matches: 4. The CDR3 spans 15 residues.

This clonotype occurred a few times. The chain combines TRBV25-1 with TRBJ2-1; 7 bases fit TRBD2. The CDR3 is 14 residues long. The trim removed 1 base at V and 8 bases at J, leaving 5 bases unmatched. Germline V gene lookup returns CDR1 MGHDK and CDR2 SYGVNS. CDR3 in DNA: TGTGCCAGCAGTGAATGGGGTGGGGGGGATGAGCAGTTCTTC. The encoded protein is CASSEWGGGDEQFF.

CDR3 region: CASSQVGREEKLFF. In DNA, the CDR3 is TGCGCCAGCAGCCAAGTCGGCAGAGAGGAAAAACTGTTTTTT. The chain couples TRBV4-3 to TRBJ1-4; no firm D call. CDR3 length: 14 residues. V was pared by 1 base and J by 8 bases, with 11 bases between. Looked up from germline, CDR1 is LGHNA and CDR2 is YSLEER.

The CDR3 loop is CASRPYLAGGYNEQFF. In DNA form, the CDR3 reads TGTGCCAGCCGACCCTACCTAGCGGGAGGTTACAATGAGCAGTTCTTC. The chain couples TRBV6-2 or TRBV6-3 to TRBJ2-1; 11 positions agree with TRBD2. The V gene end was trimmed by 8 bases and the J gene end by 4 bases; junction bases not matched to a gene: 10. The CDR3 is 16 amino acids. Germline values: CDR1 MNHEY, CDR2 SVGEGT.

The CDR3 loop reads CASRLWRARGRETQYF. DNA for the CDR3: TGTGCCAGCAGATTGTGGCGGGCCAGGGGTCGAGAGACCCAGTACTTC. V gene TRBV7-9 combines with J gene TRBJ2-5; D possibly corresponds to TRBD1 (6 bases). The germline V gene encodes CDR1 SEHNR and CDR2 FQNEAQ (reference sequence). The CDR3 is 16 residues long. Trimming shortened V by 6 bases and J by 4 bases, and 21 bases separated the two germline ends.

A note on this clonotype: A junction boundary mismatches the germline segment, possibly from a read error. The rearrangement joins TRBV3-1 to TRBJ2-1; the D is unclear. The CDR3 has 15 amino acids. Germline CDR1 reads LGHDT; CDR2 reads YNNKEL (reference sequence). The CDR3 is CASSQDMTGYNEQFF. DNA for the CDR3: TGTGCCAGCAGCCAAGATATGACTGGCTACAATGAACAGTTCTTC.

The chain carries TRBV6-1 and TRBJ2-5, with D tentatively TRBD1 or TRBD2 (5 bases each). The J call is uncertain, as TRBJ2-1 better fits the DNA end. CDR1 is MNHNS, CDR2 SASEGT, per germline. The CDR3 spans 16 residues. The CDR3 DNA is TGTGCCAGCAGACTAACCGGGACGGAATCCTACAATGAGCAGTTCTTC. The encoded protein is CASRLTGTESYNEQFF.

This clonotype has only a few counts. The chain is built from TRBV28 and TRBJ1-1, with a possible D match to TRBD1 (5 bases). Germline V lookup: CDR1 MDHEN, CDR2 SYDVKM. The CDR3 loop spans 17 amino acids. V was clipped by 2 bases and J by 1 base, with 17 bases between them. CDR3 nucleotides: TGTGCCAGCAGTTTAATCCAGGGAACGCCTGGGAACACTGAAGCTTTCTTT. Translated, it gives CASSLIQGTPGNTEAFF.